This TCR beta chain is from a study of CD8 T cells in Susac syndrome. Findings and caveats of the study: A relatively small number of individuals underwent TCR sequencing and HLA analysis.

The RNA, about 0.5 to 1 ug, was put through reverse transcription using random hexamers. The immunoSEQ assay covered 54 Vbeta and 13 Jbeta segments for CDR3. In TCRdb, the immunoSEQ multiplex PCR reads were re-called with MiXCR into one record per CDR3 protein. The sample contains 100,000 to 150,000 distinct CDR3 sequences, roughly 80% of which appear only once. On this clonotype itself: Its antigen is as yet unknown.

Sequences were obtained from CD8+ T cells from PBMCs. The receptor was isolated from a human donor with multiple sclerosis.

The CDR3 DNA is TGCGCCAGCAGCCAAGATGAGGCCGGCTACACCTTC. Its protein product is CASSQDEAGYTF. This chain uses TRBV4-3 with TRBJ1-2; D is ambiguous. V lost 0 bases to trimming and J lost 8 bases, with 7 bases between them. The CDR3 has 12 residues. CDR1 and CDR2 (germline): LGHNA, YSLEER.